This is a list of T cell receptor beta chains from one sample in a study of T cell responses to AZD1222 COVID-19 vaccine. Produced via immunoSEQ multiplex PCR; TCRdb's table is partial and in-frame only. This repertoire shows around 130,000 clones, approximately 83% found once; its top ten account for approximately 8.8%. Sequencing used peripheral blood, obtained on day 0 of AZD1222 vaccination. These receptor sequences come from an adult in good health. Both conserved end residues are part of each CDR3. The order of the fields is D gene, J gene, V gene, clone size, CDR3 DNA, CDR3 protein. A D gene is named only where the DNA matches it firmly. Where a row states a size, it is once, few, many or the class of an expanded clone; other rows omit it.

d_call: .; j_call: TRBJ2-1; v_call: TRBV10-3; clone_size: .; cdr3_nt: TGTGCCATCAGGCCTAGTCGCGGCTCCTACAATGAGCAGTTCTTC; cdr3_aa: CAIRPSRGSYNEQFF
d_call: TRBD1; j_call: TRBJ1-2; v_call: TRBV5-1; clone_size: .; cdr3_nt: TGCGCCAGCAGCTTAGGACAGGGCTATGACTATGGCTACACCTTC; cdr3_aa: CASSLGQGYDYGYTF
d_call: TRBD1; j_call: TRBJ2-2; v_call: TRBV11-3; clone_size: .; cdr3_nt: TGTGCCAGCAACGGACAGGGGGGAACCGGGGAGCTGTTTTTT; cdr3_aa: CASNGQGGTGELFF
d_call: .; j_call: TRBJ2-2; v_call: TRBV7-8; clone_size: few; cdr3_nt: TGTGCCAGCAGCTTAGGATTGGCGAACACCGGGGAGCTGTTTTTT; cdr3_aa: CASSLGLANTGELFF
d_call: .; j_call: TRBJ2-7; v_call: TRBV6-2/TRBV6-3; clone_size: once; cdr3_nt: TGTGCCAGCAGCTCAGCCTGGGGGAAAGGATCCATTGGGTACGAGCAGTACTTC; cdr3_aa: CASSSAWGKGSIGYEQYF
d_call: TRBD2; j_call: TRBJ2-3; v_call: TRBV6-5; clone_size: .; cdr3_nt: TGTGCCAGCAGTTGGACTAGCGGGAGCACAGATACGCAGTATTTT; cdr3_aa: CASSWTSGSTDTQYF
d_call: .; j_call: TRBJ1-6; v_call: TRBV3-1/TRBV3-2; clone_size: .; cdr3_nt: TGTGCCAGCAGCCAAGGGGAATTTGATTCACCCCTCCACTTT; cdr3_aa: CASSQGEFDSPLHF
d_call: TRBD2; j_call: TRBJ2-7; v_call: TRBV9; clone_size: .; cdr3_nt: TGTGCCAGCAGCGTCGGAATCGGTAGCGGGAGTAACGAGCAGTACTTC; cdr3_aa: CASSVGIGSGSNEQYF
d_call: .; j_call: TRBJ1-5; v_call: TRBV5-4; clone_size: .; cdr3_nt: TGTGCCAGCAGCTTCAATGGGGGCGATCAGCCCCAGCATTTT; cdr3_aa: CASSFNGGDQPQHF
d_call: .; j_call: TRBJ2-3; v_call: TRBV5-1; clone_size: .; cdr3_nt: TGCGCCAGCAGCTTGGGAAGAATACCTAGCACAGATACGCAGTATTTT; cdr3_aa: CASSLGRIPSTDTQYF
d_call: .; j_call: TRBJ1-5; v_call: TRBV5-6; clone_size: once; cdr3_nt: TGTGCCAGCAGCTTGAGGGACCAGCCCCAGCATTTT; cdr3_aa: CASSLRDQPQHF
d_call: TRBD2; j_call: TRBJ2-3; v_call: TRBV3-1/TRBV3-2; clone_size: .; cdr3_nt: TGTGCCAGCAGCCACGGGACTAGTCAGTATTTT; cdr3_aa: CASSHGTSQYF
d_call: .; j_call: TRBJ1-2; v_call: TRBV18; clone_size: .; cdr3_nt: TGTGCCAGCTCATCCCCACAACAGAAAAACTATGGCTACACCTTC; cdr3_aa: CASSSPQQKNYGYTF
d_call: .; j_call: TRBJ2-7; v_call: TRBV19; clone_size: .; cdr3_nt: TGTGCCAGTAGTCCCCGAGGTTACTCCTACGAGCAGTACTTC; cdr3_aa: CASSPRGYSYEQYF
d_call: .; j_call: TRBJ2-1; v_call: TRBV11-2; clone_size: .; cdr3_nt: TGTGCCAGCAGCTTAGAAACCCGGGGGTTCTCCAATGAGCAGTTCTTC; cdr3_aa: CASSLETRGFSNEQFF
d_call: .; j_call: TRBJ2-2; v_call: TRBV3-1/TRBV3-2; clone_size: .; cdr3_nt: TGTGCCAGCAGCCTCCGGTCGGCCGGGGAGCTGTTTTTT; cdr3_aa: CASSLRSAGELFF
d_call: TRBD2; j_call: TRBJ2-1; v_call: TRBV2; clone_size: .; cdr3_nt: TGTGCCAGCAGTATCGGGACTAGCGGGGGGGACAATGAGCAGTTCTTC; cdr3_aa: CASSIGTSGGDNEQFF
d_call: .; j_call: TRBJ1-5; v_call: TRBV5-1; clone_size: .; cdr3_nt: TGCGCCAGCAGCCCGGGGACTGGTAATCAGCCCCAGCATTTT; cdr3_aa: CASSPGTGNQPQHF
d_call: .; j_call: TRBJ1-2; v_call: TRBV4-1; clone_size: .; cdr3_nt: TGCGCCAGCAGCCAAGATTGGGGCAGGGAGGGTTATGGCTACACCTTC; cdr3_aa: CASSQDWGREGYGYTF
d_call: TRBD2; j_call: TRBJ2-7; v_call: TRBV18; clone_size: .; cdr3_nt: TGTGCCAGCTCACCCCAGACTAGCTCCATATCCTACGAGCAGTACTTC; cdr3_aa: CASSPQTSSISYEQYF
d_call: TRBD1; j_call: TRBJ1-2; v_call: TRBV5-6; clone_size: .; cdr3_nt: TGTGCCAGCAGCCACGGACAGGGGGACGGCTACACCTTC; cdr3_aa: CASSHGQGDGYTF
d_call: TRBD2; j_call: TRBJ2-2; v_call: TRBV27; clone_size: .; cdr3_nt: TGTGCCAGCCAGTCACTAGCGGGAACCGGGGAGCTGTTTTTT; cdr3_aa: CASQSLAGTGELFF
d_call: .; j_call: TRBJ2-7; v_call: TRBV6-5; clone_size: .; cdr3_nt: TGTGCCAGCAGTTACTCTCCTGGCTCCAACGAGCAGTACTTC; cdr3_aa: CASSYSPGSNEQYF
d_call: .; j_call: TRBJ2-5; v_call: TRBV5-4; clone_size: once; cdr3_nt: TGTGCCAGCAGTTCGAGGAGCTGGGAGACCCAGTACTTC; cdr3_aa: CASSSRSWETQYF
d_call: .; j_call: TRBJ2-6; v_call: TRBV19; clone_size: .; cdr3_nt: TGTGCCAGTAGTCCAGGGGCCCTACTCTCTGGGGCCAACGTCCTGACTTTC; cdr3_aa: CASSPGALLSGANVLTF
d_call: TRBD1; j_call: TRBJ1-1; v_call: TRBV5-8; clone_size: .; cdr3_nt: TGTGCCAGCAGTTTCGACCAGGGGGTTGGCACTGAAGCTTTCTTT; cdr3_aa: CASSFDQGVGTEAFF